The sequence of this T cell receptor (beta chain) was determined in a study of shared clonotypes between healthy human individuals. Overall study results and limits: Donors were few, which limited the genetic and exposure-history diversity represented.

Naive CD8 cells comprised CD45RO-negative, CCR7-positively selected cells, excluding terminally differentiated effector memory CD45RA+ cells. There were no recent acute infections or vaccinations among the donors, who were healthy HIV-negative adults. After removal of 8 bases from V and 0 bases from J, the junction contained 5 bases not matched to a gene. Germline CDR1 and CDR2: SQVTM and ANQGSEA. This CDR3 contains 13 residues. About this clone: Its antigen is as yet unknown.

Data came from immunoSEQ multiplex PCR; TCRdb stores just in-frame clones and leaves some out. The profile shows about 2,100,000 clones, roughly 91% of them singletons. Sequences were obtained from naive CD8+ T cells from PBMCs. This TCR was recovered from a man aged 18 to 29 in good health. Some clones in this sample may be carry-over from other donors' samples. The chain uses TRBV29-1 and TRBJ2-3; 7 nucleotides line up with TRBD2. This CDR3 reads CSLGGFSTDTQYF. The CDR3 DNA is TGCAGCTTGGGGGGGTTTAGCACAGATACGCAGTATTTT.